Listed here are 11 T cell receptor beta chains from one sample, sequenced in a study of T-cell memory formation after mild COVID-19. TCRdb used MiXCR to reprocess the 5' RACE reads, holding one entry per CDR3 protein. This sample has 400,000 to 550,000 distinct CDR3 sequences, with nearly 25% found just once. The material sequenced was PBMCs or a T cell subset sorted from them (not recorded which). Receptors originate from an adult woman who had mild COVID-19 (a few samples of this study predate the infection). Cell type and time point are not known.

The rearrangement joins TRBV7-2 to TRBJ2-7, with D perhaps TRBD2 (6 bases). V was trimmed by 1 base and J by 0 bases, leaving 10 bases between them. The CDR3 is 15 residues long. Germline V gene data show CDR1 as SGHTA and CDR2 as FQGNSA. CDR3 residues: CASSLGTTTSYEQYF. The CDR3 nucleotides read TGTGCCAGCAGCTTAGGGACTACCACCTCCTACGAGCAGTACTTC.

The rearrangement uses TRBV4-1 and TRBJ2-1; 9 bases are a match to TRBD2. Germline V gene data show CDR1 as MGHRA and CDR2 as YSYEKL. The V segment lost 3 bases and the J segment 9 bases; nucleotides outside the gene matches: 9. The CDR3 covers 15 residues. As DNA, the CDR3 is TGCGCCAGCAGCCAGGGGACCGGGACTAGCAGTGAGCAGTTCTTC. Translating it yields CASSQGTGTSSEQFF.

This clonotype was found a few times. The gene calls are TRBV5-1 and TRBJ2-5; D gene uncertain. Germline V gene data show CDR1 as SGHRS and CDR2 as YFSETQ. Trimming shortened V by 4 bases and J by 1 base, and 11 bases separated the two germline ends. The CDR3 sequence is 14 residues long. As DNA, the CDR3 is TGCGCCAGCAGCCCGGCCGTCATCCAAGAGACCCAGTACTTC. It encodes CASSPAVIQETQYF.

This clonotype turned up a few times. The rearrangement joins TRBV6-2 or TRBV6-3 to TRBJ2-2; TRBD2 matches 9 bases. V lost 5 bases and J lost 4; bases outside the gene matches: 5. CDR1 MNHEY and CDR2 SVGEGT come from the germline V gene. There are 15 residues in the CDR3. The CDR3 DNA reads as TGTGCCAGCAGTATGACTAGCGGCGGCACCGGGGAGCTGTTTTTT. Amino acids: CASSMTSGGTGELFF.

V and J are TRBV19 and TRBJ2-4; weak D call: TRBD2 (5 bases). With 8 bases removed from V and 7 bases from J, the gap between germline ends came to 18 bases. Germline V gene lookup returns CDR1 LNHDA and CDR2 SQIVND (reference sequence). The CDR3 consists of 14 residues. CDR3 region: CASLGWGVANIQYF. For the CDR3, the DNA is TGTGCCAGTCTGGGGTGGGGAGTTGCGAACATTCAGTACTTC.

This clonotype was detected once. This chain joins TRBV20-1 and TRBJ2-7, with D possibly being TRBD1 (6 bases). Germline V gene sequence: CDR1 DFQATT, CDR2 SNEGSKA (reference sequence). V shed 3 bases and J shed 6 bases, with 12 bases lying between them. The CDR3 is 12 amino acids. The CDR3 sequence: CSASRTAGEQYF. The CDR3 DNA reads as TGCAGTGCTAGTCGGACAGCAGGCGAGCAGTACTTC.

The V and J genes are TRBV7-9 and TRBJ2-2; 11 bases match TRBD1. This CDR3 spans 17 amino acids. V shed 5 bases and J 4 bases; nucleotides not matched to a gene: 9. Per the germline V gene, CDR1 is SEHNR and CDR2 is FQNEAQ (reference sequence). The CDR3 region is CASSPRTGGAFTGELFF. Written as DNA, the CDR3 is TGTGCCAGCAGCCCCCGGACAGGGGGCGCGTTCACCGGGGAGCTGTTTTTT.

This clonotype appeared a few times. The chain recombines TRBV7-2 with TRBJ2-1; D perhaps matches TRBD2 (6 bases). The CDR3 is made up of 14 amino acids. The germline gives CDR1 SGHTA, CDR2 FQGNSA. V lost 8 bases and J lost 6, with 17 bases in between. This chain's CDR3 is CASRPTSSGNEQFF. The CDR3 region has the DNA TGTGCCAGCCGCCCTACTAGCTCCGGCAATGAGCAGTTCTTC.

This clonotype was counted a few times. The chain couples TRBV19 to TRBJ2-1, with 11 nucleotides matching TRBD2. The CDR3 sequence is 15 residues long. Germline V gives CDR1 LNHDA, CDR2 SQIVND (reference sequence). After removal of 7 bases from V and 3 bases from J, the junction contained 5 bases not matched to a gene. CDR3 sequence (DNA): TGTGCCAGTATAGGGGGGACTAGCGGCTACAATGAGCAGTTCTTC. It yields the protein CASIGGTSGYNEQFF.

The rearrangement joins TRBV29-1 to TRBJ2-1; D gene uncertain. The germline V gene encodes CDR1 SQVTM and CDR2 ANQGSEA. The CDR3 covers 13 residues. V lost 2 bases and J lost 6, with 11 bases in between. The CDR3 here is CSVERSPGNEQFF. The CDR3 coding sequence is TGCAGCGTTGAAAGGAGTCCGGGCAATGAGCAGTTCTTC.

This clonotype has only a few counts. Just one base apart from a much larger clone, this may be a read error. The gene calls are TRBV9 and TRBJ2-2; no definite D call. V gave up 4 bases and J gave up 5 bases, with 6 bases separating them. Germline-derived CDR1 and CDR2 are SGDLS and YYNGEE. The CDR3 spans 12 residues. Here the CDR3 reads CASSTGTGELFF. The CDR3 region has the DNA TGTGCCAGCAGCACCGGGACCGGGGAGCTGTTTTTT.